The clone carrying this T cell receptor (beta chain) was picked up a small number of times. No antigen is known for it. RNA transcripts provided the source from which TCR beta CDR3 regions were amplified. RT-PCR in the first round (using the HTBI primer set) targeted the TCR CDR3. TCRdb reanalysed the multiplex PCR reads using MiXCR and keeps one entry per CDR3 protein. The repertoire includes about 600,000 distinct CDR3 sequences, approximately 15% of them detected once, and roughly 3.5% sits in the top ten. Inclusion characteristics of ophthalmopathy patients comprised a Clinical Activity Score of at least 3, a NOSPECS grade of at least 4, and duration under 3 months. The PBMCs were sourced from fresh peripheral blood (approximately 9 ml). The sample is drawn from a study of T cells in Graves' hyperthyroidism and ophthalmopathy. Study overall: At the time of initial diagnosis and before any treatment, peripheral blood was collected.

Study-wide findings and caveats: Ophthalmopathy could be told apart from stable hyperthyroidism with a 13 V-J model.

The CDR3 length is 15 residues. V was pared by 3 bases and J by 1 base, with 12 bases between. Germline CDR1 reads MGHDK; CDR2 reads SYGVNS. This chain uses TRBV25-1 with TRBJ1-1; D may be TRBD1 (5 bases). This clonotype was obtained from a woman aged 40 to 50 with Graves' ophthalmopathy. The material sequenced was blood. CDR3 bases: TGTGCCAGCAGTGAGCGGGGGAGAACGAACACTGAAGCTTTCTTT. Protein: CASSERGRTNTEAFF.